The 32 T cell receptor beta chains below were found in one sample sequenced in a study of blood T cells in healthy people across ages (dated by TCRdb to between 2014 and 2017). The method behind the library was 5' RACE. Sequenced on an Illumina HiSeq 2500. A second PCR of about 6 to 12 cycles was run with a J-beta primer mix and a sample-barcoded 5' primer. TCRdb ran its own pipeline on the public reads, namely fastp trimming at Q25 and MiXCR clone calling, and kept in-frame beta chains. Rows are combined by CDR3 protein, so each entry shows the most common genes and DNA. The sample yields some 1 million distinct CDR3 sequences; around 43% were counted once. The top ten hold under 20% of the sample. What was sequenced was blood. These receptors all come from a woman aged 60 to 75 in good health.

This clonotype has a handful of counts. The chain uses TRBV28 and TRBJ2-1; 8 bases fit TRBD2. Germline V gives CDR1 MDHEN, CDR2 SYDVKM. V lost 6 bases and J lost 6; bases outside the gene matches: 10. The CDR3 sequence is 15 residues long. The CDR3 protein is CASRSGTRAINEQFF. The CDR3 coding sequence is TGTGCCAGCAGATCCGGGACTAGAGCGATCAATGAGCAGTTCTTC.

V usage is TRBV2 and J usage is TRBJ1-2, with D unresolved. The CDR3 totals 16 residues. Germline V gene data show CDR1 as SNHLY and CDR2 as FYNNEI. The V end was cut by 6 bases, the J end by 2 bases, with 19 bases between. Here the CDR3 DNA reads TGTGCCAGCAGCGAGAATGCGGTCCCCGGAAACTATGGCTACACCTTC. Protein product: CASSENAVPGNYGYTF. Combining the CDR3 with reference TRBV2 and TRBJ1-2 gives the whole variable domain EPEVTQTPSHQVTQMGQEVILRCVPISNHLYFYWYRQILGQKVEFLVSFYNNEISEKSEIFDDQFSVERPDGSNFTLKIRSTKLEDSAMYFCASSENAVPGNYGYTFGSGTRLTVV.

J is TRBJ2-3 and V is TRBV6-6; 9 bases map to TRBD2. This CDR3 has 17 residues. Germline V gives CDR1 MNHNY, CDR2 SVGAGI (reference sequence). V gave up 5 bases and J gave up 0 bases; unmatched junction bases: 9. The CDR3 region is CASSKPLAGISTDTQYF. For the CDR3, the DNA is TGTGCCAGCAGTAAACCACTAGCGGGCATTAGCACAGATACGCAGTATTTT.

V gene TRBV24-1 combines with J gene TRBJ1-5, with 7 bases fitting TRBD1. This CDR3 contains 14 residues. V was pared by 5 bases and J by 6 bases, with 6 bases of the junction left unmatched. The germline CDR1 and CDR2 sequences are KGHDR and SFDVKD. The CDR3 DNA is TGTGCCACCAGTGTCGGACAGGAAGGTCAGCCCCAGCATTTT. Protein sequence: CATSVGQEGQPQHF.

Only one count was recorded for this clonotype. The junction differs from germline at one of its ends, possibly a read error. V gene TRBV12-3 or TRBV12-4 combines with J gene TRBJ2-5; D remains ambiguous. CDR3 length: 13 amino acids. The CDR3 coding sequence is TGTGCCAGCAGCCGCACGTACCAAGAGACCCGGTACTTC. It is translated as CASSRTYQETRYF.

CDR3 coding DNA: TGCGCCAGCAGCCAAGATAGGACTACCTTTGATACGCAGTATTTT. Translation gives CASSQDRTTFDTQYF. The chain carries TRBV4-1 and TRBJ2-3, with a possible D match to TRBD2 (6 bases). The germline gives CDR1 MGHRA, CDR2 YSYEKL. The germline V and J ends were trimmed by 0 bases and 6 bases, with 13 bases remaining between them. The CDR3 is 15 residues long.

On this clonotype itself: One junction end disagrees with the germline gene, perhaps due to a read error. The chain links TRBV7-9 to TRBJ2-5, with unresolved D. This CDR3 contains 11 residues. Germline CDR1 SEHNR, CDR2 FQNEAQ (reference sequence). The DNA for the CDR3 is TGCTCCATTATTTCGGGAGAGACCCAGTACTTC. Protein product: CSIISGETQYF.

This clonotype occurred once. This rearrangement joins TRBV2 to TRBJ2-7; possible D gene TRBD1, 5 bases. Per the germline V gene, CDR1 is SNHLY and CDR2 is FYNNEI. This CDR3 comprises 14 residues. The V end was cut by 6 bases, the J end by 3 bases, with 15 bases between. CDR3 nucleotides: TGTGCCAGCAGAGCAGGTAAAGGGGACTACGAGCAGTACTTC. Amino acid sequence: CASRAGKGDYEQYF. Together with reference TRBV2 and TRBJ2-7, the CDR3 gives the full variable domain: EPEVTQTPSHQVTQMGQEVILRCVPISNHLYFYWYRQILGQKVEFLVSFYNNEISEKSEIFDDQFSVERPDGSNFTLKIRSTKLEDSAMYFCASRAGKGDYEQYFGPGTRLTVT.

The chain couples TRBV3-1 to TRBJ2-1; no clear D gene. From germline, CDR1 is LGHDT and CDR2 YNNKEL (reference sequence). The V end was cut by 1 base, the J end by 4 bases, with 11 bases between. The CDR3 sequence is 15 residues long. The CDR3 region has the DNA TGTGCCAGCAGCCAAGGGGTTGCCGAATACAATGAGCAGTTCTTC. It yields the protein CASSQGVAEYNEQFF.

The CDR3, as DNA: TGTGCCACCAGAGACGCTCTGGGTTCGGGACAGGGATCCCGGTACGAGCAGTACTTC. It specifies CATRDALGSGQGSRYEQYF. The chain has TRBV15 and TRBJ2-7, with 9 bases aligning to TRBD1. CDR3 length: 19 residues. Germline V lookup: CDR1 LNHNV, CDR2 YYDKDF (reference sequence). The trim removed 6 bases at V and 4 bases at J, leaving 22 bases unmatched.

This clonotype occurred many times. This sequence joins TRBV14 and TRBJ1-1; D not resolved. The CDR3 consists of 15 residues. Looked up from germline, CDR1 is SGHDN and CDR2 is FVKESK. Trimming pared 4 bases from V and 1 base from J, leaving 13 bases between. DNA for the CDR3: TGTGCCAGCAGCCTTGATGGACGGCAGAACACTGAAGCTTTCTTT. Translation: CASSLDGRQNTEAFF.

This chain uses TRBV5-1 with TRBJ2-1; 7 nucleotides line up with TRBD1. Germline trimming cut 1 base from V and 10 bases from J; bases unmatched to any gene: 2. Germline lookup yields CDR1 SGHRS and CDR2 YFSETQ. The CDR3 loop spans 12 amino acids. DNA for the CDR3: TGCGCCAGCAGCTTGATAGGGGGCGAGCAGTTCTTC. This sequence encodes CASSLIGGEQFF.

The chain combines TRBV5-1 with TRBJ1-1; maybe TRBD1 (5 bases). V lost 4 bases and J lost 5, with 15 bases in between. This CDR3 is 14 amino acids long. Germline V gene data show CDR1 as SGHRS and CDR2 as YFSETQ. CDR3: CASSPSHEGTEAFF. DNA for the CDR3: TGCGCCAGCAGCCCCTCACACGAGGGGACTGAAGCTTTCTTT.

This clonotype was seen ten or more times. V gene TRBV29-1 combines with J gene TRBJ2-7; D is uncertain. The CDR3 runs to 13 residues. The V gene's germline CDR1 is SQVTM and CDR2 ANQGSEA. V was cut by 2 bases and J by 1 base, with 9 bases left in between. In DNA form, the CDR3 reads TGCAGCGTTGAAAGTCGGCTTTCCTACGAGCAGTACTTC. This sequence encodes CSVESRLSYEQYF.

This clonotype appeared once. The chain employs TRBV29-1 and TRBJ1-1, with 8 positions matching TRBD1. V lost 6 bases to trimming and J lost 1 base; unmatched junction nucleotides: 4. CDR1 SQVTM and CDR2 ANQGSEA come from the germline V gene. This CDR3 comprises 13 residues. As DNA, the CDR3 is TGCAGCGTCCGGACAGGGAGGAACACTGAAGCTTTCTTT. Its protein is CSVRTGRNTEAFF.

The V gene is TRBV11-2, the J gene TRBJ2-1, with D uncertain. V was clipped by 5 bases and J by 4 bases, with 18 bases between them. From germline, CDR1 is SGHAT and CDR2 FQNNGV. This CDR3 spans 16 amino acids. The CDR3 loop reads CASSLLWARPYNEQFF. The CDR3 coding sequence is TGTGCCAGCAGCCTCCTTTGGGCGAGACCTTACAATGAGCAGTTCTTC.

This clonotype was observed at least ten times. The chain is built from TRBV6-2 or TRBV6-3 and TRBJ2-7; no clear D gene. The CDR3 loop spans 11 amino acids. CDR1 and CDR2 (germline): MNHEY, SVGEGT. The V end was cut by 6 bases, the J end by 6 bases, with 9 bases between. CDR3 residues: CASSGVSEQYF. For the CDR3, the DNA is TGTGCCAGCAGCGGAGTCTCCGAGCAGTACTTC.

The V gene is TRBV20-1, the J gene TRBJ1-2; 7 bases match TRBD1. Germline CDR1 is DFQATT and CDR2 is SNEGSKA (reference sequence). This CDR3 is 13 amino acids long. V gave up 4 bases and J gave up 4 bases; unmatched junction bases: 6. Written as DNA, the CDR3 is TGCAGTGCTACCTCGGACAGGAGCTATGGCTACACCTTC. Encoded protein: CSATSDRSYGYTF.

This clonotype was counted between two and nine times. The CDR3 DNA is TGCAGTGCTAGACCCTTCCTCGGGACTAGCGACTCCTACAATGAGCAGTACTTC. It specifies CSARPFLGTSDSYNEQYF. The gene calls are TRBV20-1 and TRBJ2-5, with TRBD2 matching over 10 bases. The CDR3 sequence is 18 residues long. The junction had 23 bases not matched to a gene; V was cut back by 2 bases and J by 11 bases. The germline V gene encodes CDR1 DFQATT and CDR2 SNEGSKA (reference sequence).

V usage is TRBV12-3 or TRBV12-4 and J usage is TRBJ2-4; 7 positions agree with TRBD2. Trimming removed 1 base from V and 13 bases from J; junction bases left unmatched: 10. CDR3 length: 14 amino acids. The CDR3 reads CASSLGLAAGNQYF. In DNA, the CDR3 is TGTGCCAGCAGTTTAGGGCTAGCGGCCGGGAACCAGTACTTC.

This rearrangement joins TRBV6-6 to TRBJ2-7; D perhaps matches TRBD1 (6 bases). Trimming cost V 10 bases and J 5 bases, with 18 bases left between them. Germline values: CDR1 MNHNY, CDR2 SVGAGI (reference sequence). The CDR3 runs 13 residues. In nucleotides, the CDR3 is TGTGCCACCACATTAACAGGGTGGCACGAGCAGTACTTC. This sequence encodes CATTLTGWHEQYF.

The chain couples TRBV6-6 to TRBJ2-6; D tentatively fits TRBD1 or TRBD2 (6 bases each). V was cut by 5 bases and J by 4 bases, with 15 bases left in between. From germline, CDR1 is MNHNY and CDR2 SVGAGI (reference sequence). The CDR3 loop spans 16 amino acids. The CDR3 coding sequence is TGTGCCAGCAGTACAGGGACGGGGGCAGGGGCCAACGTCCTGACTTTC. Its protein is CASSTGTGAGANVLTF.

V gene TRBV20-1 combines with J gene TRBJ2-1; unclear D gene. Between the trimmed V and J ends, which lost 0 bases and 0 bases, there was a span of 12 bases. CDR3 length equals 16 residues. Germline V gene lookup returns CDR1 DFQATT and CDR2 SNEGSKA (reference sequence). DNA of the CDR3: TGCAGTGCTAGAGACCTATGGGGTAGCTCCTACAATGAGCAGTTCTTC. It is translated as CSARDLWGSSYNEQFF.

The rearrangement joins TRBV28 to TRBJ2-3; the D gene is possibly TRBD2 (5 bases). The V end lost 5 bases, the J end lost 2 bases, and 14 bases lay between the germline ends. Germline-derived CDR1 and CDR2 are MDHEN and SYDVKM. The CDR3 is 15 residues long. CDR3 bases: TGTGCCAGCAGTCCTCCCGGGGTCGACACAGATACGCAGTATTTT. It encodes CASSPPGVDTDTQYF.

The gene calls are TRBV30 and TRBJ1-5; 9 positions match TRBD1. This CDR3 region has 13 residues. The V and J ends lost 5 bases and 5 bases, in that order; junction bases with no gene match: 4. CDR1 is GTSNPN, CDR2 SVGIG, per germline (reference sequence). The CDR3 spells CAWGTGWDQPQHF. Written as DNA, the CDR3 is TGTGCCTGGGGGACAGGGTGGGATCAGCCCCAGCATTTT. Complete variable domain (other parts from reference TRBV30 and TRBJ1-5): SQTIHQWPATLVQPVGSPLSLECTVEGTSNPNLYWYRQAAGRGLQLLFYSVGIGQISSEVPQNLSASRPQDRQFILSSKKLLLSDSGFYLCAWGTGWDQPQHFGDGTRLSIL.

This clonotype was counted only a few times. V usage is TRBV24-1 and J usage is TRBJ2-1, with TRBD2 matching 8 bases. With V trimmed by 7 bases and J by 8 bases, 9 bases remained unmatched. Germline lookup yields CDR1 KGHDR and CDR2 SFDVKD. CDR3 length equals 14 residues. This CDR3 reads CATRPAGGSHEQFF. The DNA of the CDR3 is TGTGCCACCAGGCCCGCGGGAGGTAGTCATGAGCAGTTCTTC.

The sample holds a few counts of this clonotype. The J gene is TRBJ2-1, the V gene TRBV12-5; D ambiguous. Germline CDR1 and CDR2: LGHNT and FRNRAP. The CDR3 contains 11 residues. The germline V and J ends were trimmed by 7 bases and 6 bases, with 7 bases remaining between them. The CDR3 DNA reads as TGTGCTAGTGCCCGCCTCAATGAGCAGTTCTTC. Amino acids: CASARLNEQFF.

This clonotype occurred a few times. This chain connects TRBV11-2 to TRBJ1-2; TRBD1 agrees at 11 bases. CDR1 and CDR2 from the germline V gene are SGHAT and FQNNGV. This CDR3 region has 17 residues. Trimming at V came to 7 bases and at J to 4 bases, leaving 14 bases not matched to a gene. The CDR3 region is CASTLRRTGGAGYGYTF. CDR3 nucleotides: TGTGCCAGCACCCTTCGACGGACAGGGGGCGCGGGCTATGGCTACACCTTC.

J is TRBJ1-3 and V is TRBV20-1; D remains unclear. V lost 6 bases and J lost 0, with 9 bases in between. Germline V CDR1 and CDR2: DFQATT, SNEGSKA (reference sequence). This CDR3 has 13 amino acids. CDR3 nucleotide sequence: TGCAGTGCCCCGGACGACTCTGGAAACACCATATATTTT. Translated, it gives CSAPDDSGNTIYF.

This clonotype was observed many times. The chain joins TRBV5-6 to TRBJ1-5; the D gene is possibly TRBD1 (5 bases). Trimming shortened V by 0 bases and J by 2 bases, and 12 bases separated the two germline ends. The length of the CDR3 is 16 residues. Per the germline V gene, CDR1 is SGHDT and CDR2 is YYEEEE. This chain's CDR3 is CASSLGGLGGNQPQHF. The CDR3 bases are TGTGCCAGCAGCTTGGGGGGGTTGGGGGGCAATCAGCCCCAGCATTTT.

The chain employs TRBV20-1 and TRBJ1-2; 7 nucleotides match TRBD1. Trimming cost V 6 bases and J 7 bases; bases outside gene matches: 11. The CDR3 covers 13 residues. Germline V gene lookup returns CDR1 DFQATT and CDR2 SNEGSKA (reference sequence). The CDR3 loop reads CSATGQSESGYTF. In DNA form, the CDR3 reads TGCAGTGCGACGGGACAGTCGGAGAGTGGCTACACCTTC.

Concerning this clonotype: Being one base from a much bigger clone, this may be a read error. J is TRBJ2-1 and V is TRBV7-6; 8 bases match TRBD1. This CDR3 is built from 12 residues. Germline V gives CDR1 SGHVS, CDR2 FNYEAQ. CDR3 sequence: CVSSLQGAGQFF. DNA of the CDR3: TGTGTCAGCAGCCTGCAGGGGGCTGGGCAGTTCTTC.